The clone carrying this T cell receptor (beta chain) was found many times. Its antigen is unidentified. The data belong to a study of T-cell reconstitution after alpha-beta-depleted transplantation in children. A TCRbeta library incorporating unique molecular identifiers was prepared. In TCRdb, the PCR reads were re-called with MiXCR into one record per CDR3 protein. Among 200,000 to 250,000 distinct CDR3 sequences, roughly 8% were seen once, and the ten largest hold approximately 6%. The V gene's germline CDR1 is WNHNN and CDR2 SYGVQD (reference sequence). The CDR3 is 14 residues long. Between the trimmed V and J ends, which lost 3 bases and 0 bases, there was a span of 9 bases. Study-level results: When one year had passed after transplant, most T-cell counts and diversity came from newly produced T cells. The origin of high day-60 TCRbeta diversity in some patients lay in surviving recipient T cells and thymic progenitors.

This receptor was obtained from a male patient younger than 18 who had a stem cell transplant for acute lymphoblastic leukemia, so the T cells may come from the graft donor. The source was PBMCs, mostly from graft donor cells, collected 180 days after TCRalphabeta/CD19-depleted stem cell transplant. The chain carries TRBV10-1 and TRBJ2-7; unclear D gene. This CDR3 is CASSDGGSSYEQYF. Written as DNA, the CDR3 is TGCGCCAGCAGTGACGGCGGCAGCTCCTACGAGCAGTACTTC.